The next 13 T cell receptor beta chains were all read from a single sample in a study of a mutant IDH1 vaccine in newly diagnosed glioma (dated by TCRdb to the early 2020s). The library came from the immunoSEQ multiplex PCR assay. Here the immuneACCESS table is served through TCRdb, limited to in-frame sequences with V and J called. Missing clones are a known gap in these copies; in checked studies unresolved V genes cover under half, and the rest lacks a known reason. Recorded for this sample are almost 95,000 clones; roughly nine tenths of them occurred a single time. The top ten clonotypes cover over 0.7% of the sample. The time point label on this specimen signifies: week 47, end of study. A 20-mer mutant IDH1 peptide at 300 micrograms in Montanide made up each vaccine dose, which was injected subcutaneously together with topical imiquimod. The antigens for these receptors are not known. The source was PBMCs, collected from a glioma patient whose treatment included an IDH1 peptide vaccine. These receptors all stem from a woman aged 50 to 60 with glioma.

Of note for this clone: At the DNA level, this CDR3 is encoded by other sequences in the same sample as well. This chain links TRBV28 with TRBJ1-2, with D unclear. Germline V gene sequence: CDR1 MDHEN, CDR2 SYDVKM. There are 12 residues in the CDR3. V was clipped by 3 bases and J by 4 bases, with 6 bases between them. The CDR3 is CASSLRLYGYTF. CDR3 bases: TGTGCCAGCAGTTTGCGACTCTATGGCTACACCTTC.

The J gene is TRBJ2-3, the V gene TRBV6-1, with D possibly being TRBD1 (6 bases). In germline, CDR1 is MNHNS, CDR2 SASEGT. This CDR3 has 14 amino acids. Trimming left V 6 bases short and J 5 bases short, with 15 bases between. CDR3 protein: CASSYEDSLDTQYF. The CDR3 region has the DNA TGTGCCAGCAGCTACGAGGACAGTCTAGATACGCAGTATTTT.

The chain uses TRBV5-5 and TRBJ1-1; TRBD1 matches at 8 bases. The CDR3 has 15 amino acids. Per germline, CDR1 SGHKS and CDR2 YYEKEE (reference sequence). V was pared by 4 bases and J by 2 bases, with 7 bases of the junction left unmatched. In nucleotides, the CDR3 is TGTGCCAGCAGCATACCGACAGGGGTCAACACTGAAGCTTTCTTT. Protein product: CASSIPTGVNTEAFF.

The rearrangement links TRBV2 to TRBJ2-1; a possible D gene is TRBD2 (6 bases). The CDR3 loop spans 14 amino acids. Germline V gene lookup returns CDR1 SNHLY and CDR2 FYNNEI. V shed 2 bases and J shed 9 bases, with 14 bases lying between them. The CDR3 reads CASSELGRQSEQFF. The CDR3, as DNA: TGTGCCAGCAGTGAACTGGGGAGGCAGAGTGAGCAGTTCTTC.

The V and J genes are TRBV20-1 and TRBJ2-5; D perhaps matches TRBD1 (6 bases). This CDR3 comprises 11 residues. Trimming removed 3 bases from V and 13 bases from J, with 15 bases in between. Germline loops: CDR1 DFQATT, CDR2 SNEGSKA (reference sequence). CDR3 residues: CSASFSGRGYF. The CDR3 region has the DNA TGCAGTGCTAGTTTTAGTGGCAGGGGGTACTTC.

The CDR3 protein is CASRGGSNQPQHF. DNA of the CDR3: TGCGCCAGCCGAGGGGGCTCTAATCAGCCCCAGCATTTT. The chain joins TRBV5-1 to TRBJ1-5; 7 bases are shared with TRBD1. The junction had 5 bases not matched to a gene; V was cut back by 7 bases and J by 4 bases. Germline V gene data show CDR1 as SGHRS and CDR2 as YFSETQ. The CDR3 is 13 amino acids.

This chain's CDR3 is CASSLGAGDSGNTIYF. CDR3 DNA: TGCGCCAGCAGCTTGGGGGCAGGGGACTCTGGAAACACCATATATTTT. This rearrangement joins TRBV5-1 to TRBJ1-3, with D maybe TRBD1 (6 bases). Germline V gene lookup returns CDR1 SGHRS and CDR2 YFSETQ. The CDR3 is made up of 16 amino acids. Deletions cut 0 bases from V and 0 bases from J, with 10 bases between.

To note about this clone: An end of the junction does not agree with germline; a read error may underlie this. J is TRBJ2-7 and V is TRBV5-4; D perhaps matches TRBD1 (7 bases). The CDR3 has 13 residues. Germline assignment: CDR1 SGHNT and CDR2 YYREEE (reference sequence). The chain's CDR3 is CASSLEGAREQYF. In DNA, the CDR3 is TGTGCCAGCAGTTTGGAGGGGGCGAGGGAGCAGTACTTC.

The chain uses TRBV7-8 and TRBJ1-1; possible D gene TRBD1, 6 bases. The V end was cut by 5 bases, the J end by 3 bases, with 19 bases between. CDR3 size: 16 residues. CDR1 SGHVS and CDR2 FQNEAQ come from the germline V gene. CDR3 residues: CASSAYRALTHTEAFF. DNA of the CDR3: TGTGCCAGCAGCGCCTACAGGGCGTTGACTCACACTGAAGCTTTCTTT.

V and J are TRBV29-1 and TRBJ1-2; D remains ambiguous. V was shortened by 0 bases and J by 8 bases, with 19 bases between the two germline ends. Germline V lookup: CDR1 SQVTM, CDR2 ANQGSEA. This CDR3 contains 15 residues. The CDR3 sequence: CSVEEAWPNLRGYTF. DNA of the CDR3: TGCAGCGTTGAAGAAGCGTGGCCGAACCTCCGAGGCTACACCTTC.

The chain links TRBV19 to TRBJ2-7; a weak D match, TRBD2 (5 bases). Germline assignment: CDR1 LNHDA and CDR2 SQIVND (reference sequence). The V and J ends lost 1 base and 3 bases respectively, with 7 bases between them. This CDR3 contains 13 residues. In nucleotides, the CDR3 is TGTGCCAGTAGTATAGCTGGAGGCTACGAGCAGTACTTC. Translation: CASSIAGGYEQYF.

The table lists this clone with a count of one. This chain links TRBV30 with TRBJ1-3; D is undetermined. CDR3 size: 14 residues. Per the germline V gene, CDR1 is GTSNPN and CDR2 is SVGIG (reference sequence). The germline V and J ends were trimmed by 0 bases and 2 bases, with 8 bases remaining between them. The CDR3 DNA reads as TGTGCCTGGAGTGTTAGTTCTCCTGGAAACACCATATATTTT. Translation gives CAWSVSSPGNTIYF.

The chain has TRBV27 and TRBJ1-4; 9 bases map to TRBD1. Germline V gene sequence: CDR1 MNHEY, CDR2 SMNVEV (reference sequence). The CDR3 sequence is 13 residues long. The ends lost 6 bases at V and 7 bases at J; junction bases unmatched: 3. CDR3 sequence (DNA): TGTGCCAGCAGACAGGGGGCAGGTGAAAAACTGTTTTTT. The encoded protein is CASRQGAGEKLFF.